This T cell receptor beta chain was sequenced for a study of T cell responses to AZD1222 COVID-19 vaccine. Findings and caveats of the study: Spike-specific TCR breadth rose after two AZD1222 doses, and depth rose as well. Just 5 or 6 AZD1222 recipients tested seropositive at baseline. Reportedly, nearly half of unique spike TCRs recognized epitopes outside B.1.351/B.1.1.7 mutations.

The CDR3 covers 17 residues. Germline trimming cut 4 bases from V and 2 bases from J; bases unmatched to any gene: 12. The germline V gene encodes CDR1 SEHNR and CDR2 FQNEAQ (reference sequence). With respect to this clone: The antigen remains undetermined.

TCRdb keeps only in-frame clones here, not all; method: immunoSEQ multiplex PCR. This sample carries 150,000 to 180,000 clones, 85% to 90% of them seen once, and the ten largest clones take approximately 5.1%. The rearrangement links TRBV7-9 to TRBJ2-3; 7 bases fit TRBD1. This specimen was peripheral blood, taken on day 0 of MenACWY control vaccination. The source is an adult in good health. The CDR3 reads CASSSRKQGKVTDTQYF. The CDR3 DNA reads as TGTGCCAGCAGCTCGCGCAAACAGGGGAAGGTCACAGATACGCAGTATTTT.